The clone carrying this TCR beta chain was seen only once. Antigen specificity is unknown. Donors were drawn from the roughly 130-subject validation cohort, separate from the 666-subject first cohort. This specimen belongs to a study of cytomegalovirus exposure and HLA in healthy donors. Whole-study results and caveats: The study put around 180 TCR beta chains on its list as cytomegalovirus-associated. Both high specificity and high sensitivity reportedly marked the classifier's diagnosis of cytomegalovirus status.

Germline V lookup: CDR1 SGHNT, CDR2 YYREEE (reference sequence). Trimming took 0 bases from V and 2 from J; bases not matched to a gene: 1. The CDR3 spans 14 residues. Only in-frame clones appear in the TCRdb table, and some are missing; sequencing was by immunoSEQ multiplex PCR. This table has around 66,000 clones, about 97% appearing once. The receptor comes from a woman aged 18-29 years in good health and CMV-seropositive. Material for sequencing was PBMCs. This chain joins TRBV5-4 and TRBJ2-7; 8 nucleotides match TRBD1. CDR3 sequence: CASSLEQGAYEQYF. DNA of the CDR3: TGTGCCAGCAGCTTGGAACAGGGGGCCTACGAGCAGTACTTC.